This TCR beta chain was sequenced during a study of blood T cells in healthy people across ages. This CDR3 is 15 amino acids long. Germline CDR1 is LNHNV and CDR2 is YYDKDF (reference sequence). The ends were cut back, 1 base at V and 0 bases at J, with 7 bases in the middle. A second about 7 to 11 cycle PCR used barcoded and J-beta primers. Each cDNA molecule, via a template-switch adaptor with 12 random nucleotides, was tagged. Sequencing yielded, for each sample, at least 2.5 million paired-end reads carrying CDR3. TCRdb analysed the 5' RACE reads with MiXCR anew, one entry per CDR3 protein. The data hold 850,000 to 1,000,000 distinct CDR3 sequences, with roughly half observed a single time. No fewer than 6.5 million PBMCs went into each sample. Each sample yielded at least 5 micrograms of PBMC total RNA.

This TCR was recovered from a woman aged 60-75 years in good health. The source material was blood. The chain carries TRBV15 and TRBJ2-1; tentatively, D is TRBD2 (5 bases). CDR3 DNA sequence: TGTGCCACCAGCAGAGTCACTAGCTCCTACAATGAGCAGTTCTTC. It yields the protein CATSRVTSSYNEQFF.